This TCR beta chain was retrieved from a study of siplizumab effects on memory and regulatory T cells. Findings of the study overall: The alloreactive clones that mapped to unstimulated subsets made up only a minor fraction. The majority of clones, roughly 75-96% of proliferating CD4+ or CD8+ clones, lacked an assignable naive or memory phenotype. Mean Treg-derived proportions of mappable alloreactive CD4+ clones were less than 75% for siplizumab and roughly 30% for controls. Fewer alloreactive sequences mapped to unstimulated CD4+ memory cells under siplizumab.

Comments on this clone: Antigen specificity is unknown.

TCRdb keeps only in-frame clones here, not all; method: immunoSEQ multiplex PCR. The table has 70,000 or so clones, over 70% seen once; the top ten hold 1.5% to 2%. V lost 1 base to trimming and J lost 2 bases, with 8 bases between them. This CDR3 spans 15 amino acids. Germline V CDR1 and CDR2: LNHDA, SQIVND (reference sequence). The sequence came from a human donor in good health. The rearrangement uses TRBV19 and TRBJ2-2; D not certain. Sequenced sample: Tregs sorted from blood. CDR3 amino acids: CASSIVERNTGELFF. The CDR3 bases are TGTGCCAGTAGTATAGTTGAGAGAAACACCGGGGAGCTGTTTTTT.